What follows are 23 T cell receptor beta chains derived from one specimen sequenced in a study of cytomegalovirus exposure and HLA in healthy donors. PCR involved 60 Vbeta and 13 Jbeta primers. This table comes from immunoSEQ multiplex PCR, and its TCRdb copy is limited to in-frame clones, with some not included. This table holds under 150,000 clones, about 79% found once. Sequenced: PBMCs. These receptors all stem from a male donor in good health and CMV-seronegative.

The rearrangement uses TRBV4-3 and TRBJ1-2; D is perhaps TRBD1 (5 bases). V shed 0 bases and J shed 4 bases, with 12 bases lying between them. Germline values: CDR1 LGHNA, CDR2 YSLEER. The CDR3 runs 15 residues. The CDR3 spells CASSQDLETAYGYTF. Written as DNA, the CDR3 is TGCGCCAGCAGCCAAGATCTCGAGACAGCCTATGGCTACACCTTC.

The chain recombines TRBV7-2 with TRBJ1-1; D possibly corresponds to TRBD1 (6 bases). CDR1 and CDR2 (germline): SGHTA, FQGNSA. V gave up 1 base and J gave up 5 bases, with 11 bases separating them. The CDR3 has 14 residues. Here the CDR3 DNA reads TGTGCCAGCAGCTTAGAAAGGCAGGGGACTGAAGCTTTCTTT. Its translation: CASSLERQGTEAFF.

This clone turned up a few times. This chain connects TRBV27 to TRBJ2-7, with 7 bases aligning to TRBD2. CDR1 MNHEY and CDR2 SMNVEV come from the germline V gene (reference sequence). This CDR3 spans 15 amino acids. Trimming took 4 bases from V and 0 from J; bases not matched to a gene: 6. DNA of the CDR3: TGTGCCAGCAGTTGGGGTAGCGGGCCCTCCTACGAGCAGTACTTC. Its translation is CASSWGSGPSYEQYF.

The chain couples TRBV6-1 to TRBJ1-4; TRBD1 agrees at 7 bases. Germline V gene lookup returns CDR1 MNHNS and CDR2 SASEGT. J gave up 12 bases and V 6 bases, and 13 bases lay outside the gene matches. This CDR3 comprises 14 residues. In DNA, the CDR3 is TGTGCCAGCAGCTTCGGACAGGCCATGTGGGAACTGTTTTTT. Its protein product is CASSFGQAMWELFF.

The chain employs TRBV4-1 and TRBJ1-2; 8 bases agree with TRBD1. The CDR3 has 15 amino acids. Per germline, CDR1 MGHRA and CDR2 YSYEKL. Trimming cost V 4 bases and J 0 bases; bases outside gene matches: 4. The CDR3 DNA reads TGCGCCAGCAGCCCCGGGACAGGAGCTAACTATGGCTACACCTTC. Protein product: CASSPGTGANYGYTF.

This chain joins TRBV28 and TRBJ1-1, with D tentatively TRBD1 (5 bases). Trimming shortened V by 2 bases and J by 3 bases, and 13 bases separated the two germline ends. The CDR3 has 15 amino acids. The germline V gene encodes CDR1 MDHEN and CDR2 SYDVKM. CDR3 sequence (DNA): TGTGCCAGCAGTTTAATAGCAGGGTTGGACACTGAAGCTTTCTTT. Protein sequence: CASSLIAGLDTEAFF.

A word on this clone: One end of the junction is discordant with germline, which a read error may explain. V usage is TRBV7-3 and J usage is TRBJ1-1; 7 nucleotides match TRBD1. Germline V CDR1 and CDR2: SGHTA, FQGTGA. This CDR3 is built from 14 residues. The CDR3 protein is CASSITGANTEAFF. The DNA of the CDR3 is TGTGCCAGCAGCATAACAGGGGCGAACACTGAAGCTTTCTTT. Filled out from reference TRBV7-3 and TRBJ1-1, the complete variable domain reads GAGVSQTPSNKVTEKGKYVELRCDPISGHTALYWYRQSLGQGPEFLIYFQGTGAADDSGLPNDRFFAVRPEGSVSTLKIQRTERGDSAVYLCASSITGANTEAFFGQGTRLTVV.

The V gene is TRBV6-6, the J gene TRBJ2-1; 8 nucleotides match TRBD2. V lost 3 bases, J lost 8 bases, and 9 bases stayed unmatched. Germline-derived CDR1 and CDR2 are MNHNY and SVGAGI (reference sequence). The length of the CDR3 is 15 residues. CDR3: CASSYPGLVSYEQFF. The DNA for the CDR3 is TGTGCCAGCAGTTATCCGGGACTAGTCTCTTATGAGCAGTTCTTC.

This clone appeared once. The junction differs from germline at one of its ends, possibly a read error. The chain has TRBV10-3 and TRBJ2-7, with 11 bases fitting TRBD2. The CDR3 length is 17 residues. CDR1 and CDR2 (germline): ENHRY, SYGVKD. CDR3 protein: CANSPRPGLADSYEQYF. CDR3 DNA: TGTGCCAACAGTCCGCGGCCGGGACTAGCGGACTCCTACGAGCAGTACTTC.

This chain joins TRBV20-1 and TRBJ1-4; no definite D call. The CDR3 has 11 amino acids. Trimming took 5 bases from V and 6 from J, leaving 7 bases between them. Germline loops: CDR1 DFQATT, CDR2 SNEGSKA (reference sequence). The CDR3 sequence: CSAPGYEKLFF. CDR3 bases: TGCAGTGCTCCAGGTTATGAAAAACTGTTTTTT.

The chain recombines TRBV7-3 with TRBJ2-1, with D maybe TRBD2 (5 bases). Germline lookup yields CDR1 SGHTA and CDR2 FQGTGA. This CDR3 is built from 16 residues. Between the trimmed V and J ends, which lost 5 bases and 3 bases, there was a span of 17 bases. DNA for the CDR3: TGTGCCAGCAGCCGGACTGCCGGGTCACACTACAATGAGCAGTTCTTC. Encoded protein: CASSRTAGSHYNEQFF.

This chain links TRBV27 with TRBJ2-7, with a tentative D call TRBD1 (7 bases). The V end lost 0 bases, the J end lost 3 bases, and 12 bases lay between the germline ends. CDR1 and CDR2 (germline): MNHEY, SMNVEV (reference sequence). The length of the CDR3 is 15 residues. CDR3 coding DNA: TGTGCCAGCAGTTTATCGGCCAGGGGGGTCTACGAGCAGTACTTC. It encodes CASSLSARGVYEQYF.

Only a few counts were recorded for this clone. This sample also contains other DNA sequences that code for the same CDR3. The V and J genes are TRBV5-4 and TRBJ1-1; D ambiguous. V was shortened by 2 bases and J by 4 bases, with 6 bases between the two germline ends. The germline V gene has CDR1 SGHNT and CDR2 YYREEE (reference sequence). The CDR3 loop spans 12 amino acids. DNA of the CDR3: TGTGCCAGCAGCTTTGGAGGCACTGAAGCTTTCTTT. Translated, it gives CASSFGGTEAFF.

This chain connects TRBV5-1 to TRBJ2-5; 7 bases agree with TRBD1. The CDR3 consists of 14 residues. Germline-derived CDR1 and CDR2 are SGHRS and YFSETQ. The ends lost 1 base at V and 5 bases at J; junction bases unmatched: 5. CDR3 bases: TGCGCCAGCAGCTTGAGGGGGCGCGGGGAGACCCAGTACTTC. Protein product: CASSLRGRGETQYF.

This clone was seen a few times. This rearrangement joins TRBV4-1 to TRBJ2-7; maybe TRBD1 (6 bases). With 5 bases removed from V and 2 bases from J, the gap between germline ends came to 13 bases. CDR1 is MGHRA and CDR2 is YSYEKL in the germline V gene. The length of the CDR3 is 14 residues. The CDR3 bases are TGCGCCAGCAGCGTACGGGACAACCCCTACGAGCAGTACTTC. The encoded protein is CASSVRDNPYEQYF.

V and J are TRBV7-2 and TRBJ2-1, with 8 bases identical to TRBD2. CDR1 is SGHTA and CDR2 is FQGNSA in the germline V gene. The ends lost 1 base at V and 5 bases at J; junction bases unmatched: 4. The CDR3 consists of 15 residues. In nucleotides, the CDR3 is TGTGCCAGCAGCTTAGTCGCGGGAGGCAACAATGAGCAGTTCTTC. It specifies CASSLVAGGNNEQFF.

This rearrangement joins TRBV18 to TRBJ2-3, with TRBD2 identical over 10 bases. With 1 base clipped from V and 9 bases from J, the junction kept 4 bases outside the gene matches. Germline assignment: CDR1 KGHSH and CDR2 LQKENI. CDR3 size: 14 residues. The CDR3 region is CASSPLLAGETQYF. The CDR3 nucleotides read TGTGCCAGCTCACCACTTCTAGCGGGAGAAACGCAGTATTTT.

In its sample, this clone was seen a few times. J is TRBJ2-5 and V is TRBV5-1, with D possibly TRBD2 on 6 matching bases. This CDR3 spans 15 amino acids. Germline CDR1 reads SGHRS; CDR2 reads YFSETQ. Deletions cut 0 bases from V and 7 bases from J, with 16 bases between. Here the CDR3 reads CASSLEGLPRGTQYF. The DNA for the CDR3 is TGCGCCAGCAGCTTGGAGGGACTCCCAAGAGGGACCCAGTACTTC.

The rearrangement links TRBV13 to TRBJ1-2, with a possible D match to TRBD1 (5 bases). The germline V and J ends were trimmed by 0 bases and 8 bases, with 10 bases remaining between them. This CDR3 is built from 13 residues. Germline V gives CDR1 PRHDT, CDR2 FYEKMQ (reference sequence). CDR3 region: CASSLGPGGGYTF. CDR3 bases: TGTGCCAGCAGCTTAGGCCCGGGGGGGGGCTACACCTTC. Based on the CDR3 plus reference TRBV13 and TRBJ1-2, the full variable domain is AAGVIQSPRHLIKEKRETATLKCYPIPRHDTVYWYQQGPGQDPQFLISFYEKMQSDKGSIPDRFSAQQFSDYHSELNMSSLELGDSALYFCASSLGPGGGYTFGSGTRLTVV.

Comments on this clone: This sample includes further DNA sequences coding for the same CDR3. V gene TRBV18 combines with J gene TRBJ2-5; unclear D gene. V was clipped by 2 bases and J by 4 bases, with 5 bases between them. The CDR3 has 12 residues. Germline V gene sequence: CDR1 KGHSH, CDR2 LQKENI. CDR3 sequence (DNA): TGTGCCAGCTCACCAGGGCGAGAGACCCAGTACTTC. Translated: CASSPGRETQYF. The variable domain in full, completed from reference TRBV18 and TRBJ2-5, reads NAGVMQNPRHLVRRRGQEARLRCSPMKGHSHVYWYRQLPEEGLKFMVYLQKENIIDESGMPKERFSAEFPKEGPSILRIQQVVRGDSAAYFCASSPGRETQYFGPGTRLLVL.

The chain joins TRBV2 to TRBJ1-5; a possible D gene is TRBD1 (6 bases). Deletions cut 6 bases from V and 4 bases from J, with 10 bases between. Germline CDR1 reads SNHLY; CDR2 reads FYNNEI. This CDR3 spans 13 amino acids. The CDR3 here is CASRPDRNQPQHF. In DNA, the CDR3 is TGTGCCAGCAGGCCGGACAGAAATCAGCCCCAGCATTTT.

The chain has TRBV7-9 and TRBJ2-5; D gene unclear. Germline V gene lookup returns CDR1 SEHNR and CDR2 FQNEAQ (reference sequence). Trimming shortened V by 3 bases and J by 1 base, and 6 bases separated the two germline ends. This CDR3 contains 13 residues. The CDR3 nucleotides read TGTGCCAGCAGCTTTAGCAGCCAAGAGACCCAGTACTTC. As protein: CASSFSSQETQYF.

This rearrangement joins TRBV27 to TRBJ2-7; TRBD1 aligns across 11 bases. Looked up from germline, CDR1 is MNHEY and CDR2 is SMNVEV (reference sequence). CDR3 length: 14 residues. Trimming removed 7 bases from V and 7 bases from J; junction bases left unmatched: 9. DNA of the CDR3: TGTGCCAGCACCCGGACAGGGGGCGTTGGGGAGCAGTACTTC. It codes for CASTRTGGVGEQYF.